Sequencing of this T cell receptor (beta chain) was carried out in a study of T cells in Graves' hyperthyroidism and ophthalmopathy. RNA transcripts provided the source from which TCR beta CDR3 regions were amplified. RT-PCR in the first round (using the HTBI primer set) targeted the TCR CDR3. TCRdb reprocessed the multiplex PCR reads via MiXCR and lists one record per CDR3 protein. The sample contains around 350,000 distinct CDR3 sequences, about 19% of which appear only once. J gave up 4 bases and V 5 bases, and 10 bases lay outside the gene matches. The CDR3 is 15 residues long. In germline, CDR1 is SGHVS, CDR2 FQNEAQ. Notes on the study in general: Blood shared most expanded thyroid clonotypes above 0.001. Ophthalmopathy, as predicted by the model, came a median about seven months after the prediction.

This clonotype was recorded many times. Its antigen is not known. Exclusion followed for patients with uncontrolled infection, other autoimmune disease, pregnancy or lactation. Thyroid ultrasound and orbital computed tomography, with clinical symptoms and serum thyroxine and TRAb, informed diagnoses. The chain carries TRBV7-8 and TRBJ2-7; 8 positions match TRBD2. The TCR was taken from a woman aged 18-35 years with Graves' hyperthyroidism. Sequencing was performed on blood. CDR3 residues: CASSPREGAAYEQYF. The CDR3 DNA reads TGTGCCAGCAGCCCCCGGGAGGGAGCGGCTTACGAGCAGTACTTC.